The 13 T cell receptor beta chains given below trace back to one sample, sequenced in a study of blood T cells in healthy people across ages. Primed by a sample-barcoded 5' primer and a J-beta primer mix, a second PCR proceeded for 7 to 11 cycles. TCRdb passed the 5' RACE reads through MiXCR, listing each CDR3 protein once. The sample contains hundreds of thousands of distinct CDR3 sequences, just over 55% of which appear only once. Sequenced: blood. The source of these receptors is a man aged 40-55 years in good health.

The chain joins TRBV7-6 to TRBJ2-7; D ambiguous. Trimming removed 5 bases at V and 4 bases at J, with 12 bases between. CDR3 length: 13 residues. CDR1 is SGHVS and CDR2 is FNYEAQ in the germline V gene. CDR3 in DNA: TGTGCCAGCAGCCGGTCGAGTGCTTACGAGCAGTACTTC. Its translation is CASSRSSAYEQYF.

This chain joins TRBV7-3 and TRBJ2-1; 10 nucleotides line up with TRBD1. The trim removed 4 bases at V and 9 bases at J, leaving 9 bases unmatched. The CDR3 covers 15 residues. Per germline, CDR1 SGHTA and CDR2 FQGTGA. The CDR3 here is CASSSPGQGWGEQFF. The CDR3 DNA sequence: TGTGCCAGCAGCTCGCCGGGACAGGGGTGGGGTGAGCAGTTCTTC.

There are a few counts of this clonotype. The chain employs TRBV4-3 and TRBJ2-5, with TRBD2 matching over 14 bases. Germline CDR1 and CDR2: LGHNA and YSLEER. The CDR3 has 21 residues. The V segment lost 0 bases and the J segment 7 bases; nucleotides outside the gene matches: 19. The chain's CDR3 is CASSQDKTSGRALDVRGTQYF. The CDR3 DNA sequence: TGCGCCAGCAGCCAAGATAAGACTAGCGGGAGGGCCTTGGACGTCAGGGGGACCCAGTACTTC.

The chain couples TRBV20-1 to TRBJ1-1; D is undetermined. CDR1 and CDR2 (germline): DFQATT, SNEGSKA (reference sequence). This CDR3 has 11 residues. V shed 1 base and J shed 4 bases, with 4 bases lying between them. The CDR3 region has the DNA TGCAGTGCTAGAGGGGGCACTGAAGCTTTCTTT. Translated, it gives CSARGGTEAFF.

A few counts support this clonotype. In DNA, the CDR3 is TGTGCCAGCAGTGACTTAGGGGAAGCCAAAAACATTCAGTACTTC. This encodes CASSDLGEAKNIQYF. V gene TRBV6-4 combines with J gene TRBJ2-4, with D perhaps matching TRBD1 (5 bases). The V end lost 1 base, the J end lost 0 bases, and 7 bases lay between the germline ends. In germline, CDR1 is MRHNA, CDR2 SNTAGT. This CDR3 has 15 amino acids.

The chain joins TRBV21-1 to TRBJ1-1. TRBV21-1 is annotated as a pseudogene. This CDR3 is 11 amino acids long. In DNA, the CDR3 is TGTGCCAGCAGTAAATATACTGAAGCTTTCTTT. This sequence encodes CASSKYTEAFF.

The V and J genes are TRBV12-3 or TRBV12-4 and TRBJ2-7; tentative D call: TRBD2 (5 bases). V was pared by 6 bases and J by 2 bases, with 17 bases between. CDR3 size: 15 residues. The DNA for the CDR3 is TGTGCCAGCAGCCCGGAACGCCACGGGACCTACGAGCAGTACTTC. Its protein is CASSPERHGTYEQYF.

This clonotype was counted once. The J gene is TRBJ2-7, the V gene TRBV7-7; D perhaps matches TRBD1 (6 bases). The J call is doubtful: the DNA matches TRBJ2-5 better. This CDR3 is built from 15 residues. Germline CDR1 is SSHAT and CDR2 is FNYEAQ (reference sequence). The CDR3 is CASSINRDTRRTQYF. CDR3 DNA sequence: TGTGCCAGCAGCATAAACCGGGACACCCGGCGGACCCAGTACTTC.

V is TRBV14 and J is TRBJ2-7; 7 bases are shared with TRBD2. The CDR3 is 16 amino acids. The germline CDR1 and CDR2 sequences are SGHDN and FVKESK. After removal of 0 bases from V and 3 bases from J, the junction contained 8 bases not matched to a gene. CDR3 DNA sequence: TGTGCCAGCAGCCAAGAAGGCAGGGAGGGAAACTACGAGCAGTACTTC. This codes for CASSQEGREGNYEQYF.

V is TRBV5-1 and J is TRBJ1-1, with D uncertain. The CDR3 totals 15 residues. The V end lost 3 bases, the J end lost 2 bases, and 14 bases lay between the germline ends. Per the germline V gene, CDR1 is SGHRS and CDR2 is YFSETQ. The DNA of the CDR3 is TGCGCCAGCAGCTCGGGTGAGGGCGTAAACACTGAAGCTTTCTTT. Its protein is CASSSGEGVNTEAFF.

CDR3 amino acids: CASSLDRRYEQYF. The CDR3 DNA reads as TGTGCCAGCAGCCTGGACAGGCGCTACGAGCAGTACTTC. The V call is TRBV27, the J call TRBJ2-7, with 7 positions matching TRBD1. The CDR3 is 13 amino acids. Looked up from germline, CDR1 is MNHEY and CDR2 is SMNVEV (reference sequence). V was pared by 6 bases and J by 3 bases, with 5 bases of the junction left unmatched.

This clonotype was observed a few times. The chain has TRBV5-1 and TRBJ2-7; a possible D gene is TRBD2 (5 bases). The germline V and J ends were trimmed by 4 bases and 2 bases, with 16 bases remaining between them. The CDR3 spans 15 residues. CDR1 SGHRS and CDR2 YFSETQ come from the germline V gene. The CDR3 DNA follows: TGCGCCAGCAGCATGGACGGGGTCCCAACCTACGAGCAGTACTTC. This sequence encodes CASSMDGVPTYEQYF.

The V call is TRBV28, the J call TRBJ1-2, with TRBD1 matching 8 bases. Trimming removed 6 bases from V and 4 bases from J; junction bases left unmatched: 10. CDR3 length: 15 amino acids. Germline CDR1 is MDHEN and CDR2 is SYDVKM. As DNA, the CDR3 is TGTGCCAGCAGCACAGGGTCGGGACAGGCCTATGGCTACACCTTC. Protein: CASSTGSGQAYGYTF.